This T cell receptor beta chain was sequenced in a study of regulatory T cells in long-lasting Graves disease (dated by TCRdb to the early 2020s). With respect to the entire study: Persistent Graves' disease was defined as antithyroid drug treatment for over 5 years with persistently positive TSH receptor autoantibodies. This study used TCR sequencing and RNA sequencing of peripheral blood to compare persistent Graves' disease patients against newly diagnosed Graves' disease patients. In the clinical cohort, patients with persistent Graves' disease had used antithyroid drugs for an average of about 9.4 years. The study was conducted in China and was registered as a clinical trial. A total of roughly 35 samples underwent TCR sequencing: around 13 from persistent and 20 from newly diagnosed Graves' disease patients.

For CDR1 and CDR2, the germline V gene lists SQVTM and ANQGSEA. V is cut by 7 bases and J by 7 bases, and the space between the germline ends is 19 bases. From the cysteine up to the phenylalanine, the CDR3 has a length of 13 residues. Solely the CDR3 DNA is kept, with 39 bases framed from the first base. Receptors were amplified or captured by multiplex PCR. The sequencer listed for this sample is Illumina HiSeq 4000. To build TCR beta libraries, CDR3 regions were amplified by Arm-PCR using iRepertoire HTBI primers. Before sequencing, the PCR products underwent gel purification. The original pipeline was this. Gene usage analysis of CDR3 amino acid clonotypes used the 50 to 70 TRBV and around 14 TRBJ segments found across samples. Filtered high-quality paired reads were merged into contigs using COPE and FqMerger. BLAST was used to align contigs to IMGT TRBV, TRBD and TRBJ reference genes, with CDR3 defined following IMGT. Highly expanded clones were defined as clonotypes with a frequency above 0.1%. Shannon entropy served as the measure of repertoire diversity, while the Gini coefficient captured V-J evenness. Clonotypes shared by more than one individual were considered public. TCRdb cleaned the public reads at Q25 with fastp, built clones with MiXCR and kept in-frame beta chains. Rows merge per CDR3 protein into single entries with the most common DNA and genes. The V and J calls and clone size are TCRdb's, not the authors'. The sample profile shows fewer than 400,000 distinct CDR3 sequences; around 21% of them were found once. In total, the top ten clones hold around 20% of the sample.

This clonotype was detected only a few times. The antigen this receptor binds is unknown. No qualities accompany the bases; no much larger clone lies one base away. General conclusions and limits of the study: Only the TCR beta chain was sequenced and analyzed. Because the primary lesion, thyroid tissue, could not be accessed, the study looked at peripheral blood alone. Lower TCR Shannon entropy and fewer highly expanded clones were observed in persistent Graves' disease patients than in newly diagnosed patients, which suggested clonal expansion. A larger number of public clonotypes was shared among persistent patients (around 2,700) than among newly diagnosed patients (around 880). The small sample size was acknowledged by the authors as a limitation that may reduce accuracy. Persistent disease showed preferential use of TRBV28, TRBJ1-2 and TRBJ2-5, whereas newly diagnosed disease favored TRBV20-1 and TRBJ2-1.

The sample's time point label is to be understood as: persistent/refractory GD, antithyroid drugs over 5 years with positive TRAb. RNA was extracted from PBMCs in TRIzol for both TCR sequencing and RNA sequencing. The diagnosis of Graves' disease was made according to American Thyroid Association guidelines. Patients were recruited from an endocrinology department in Xi'an, China. Each patient gave 7 to 9.5 milliliters of peripheral blood, collected in an EDTA anticoagulant tube. Ficoll Paque Plus density gradient separation was used to isolate PBMCs, and no further T cell sorting was done. An Agilent 2100 Bioanalyzer and agarose gel were used to check RNA quality, and a NanoDrop 2000 was used to measure RNA concentration.

The source was peripheral blood mononuclear cells (PBMCs), collected when the disease was refractory, from a patient treated with antithyroid drugs. The sequence links TRBV29-1 to TRBJ1-1; the D segment could be TRBD1, given 5 matching bases. The sequence derives from a female donor with Graves disease. At the DNA level, the sequence is TGCAGCGATGTAGGGCCTTTGGGGGATGAAGCTTTCTTT. Its protein reads: CSDVGPLGDEAFF.